This T cell receptor beta chain comes out of a study of control samples from healthy donors and cancer patients. V shed 1 base and J shed 0 bases, with 14 bases lying between them. Germline CDR1 is SGHRS and CDR2 is YFSETQ. The length of the CDR3 is 18 residues. Some clones are missing from TCRdb's copy, which holds only in-frame ones; the method was immunoSEQ multiplex PCR. The table records about 160,000 clones, roughly 94% of them present only once. This TCR derives from a man in his sixties with colorectal cancer. Sequencing was carried out using PBMCs. The rearrangement links TRBV5-1 to TRBJ2-6; tentatively, D is TRBD1 (5 bases). CDR3 in amino acids: CASSLFRGPPSGANVLTF. The CDR3 bases are TGCGCCAGCAGCTTGTTTAGGGGCCCGCCCTCTGGGGCCAACGTCCTGACTTTC. Together with reference TRBV5-1 and TRBJ2-6, the CDR3 gives the full variable domain: KAGVTQTPRYLIKTRGQQVTLSCSPISGHRSVSWYQQTPGQGLQFLFEYFSETQRNKGNFPGRFSGRQFSNSRSEMNVSTLELGDSALYLCASSLFRGPPSGANVLTFGAGSRLTVL.